This T cell receptor (beta chain) was observed in a study of cytomegalovirus exposure and HLA in healthy donors. This clone has just one count. In germline, CDR1 is GTSNPN, CDR2 SVGIG (reference sequence). The germline V and J ends were trimmed by 5 bases and 0 bases, with 17 bases remaining between them. There are 16 residues in the CDR3. Both 60 Vbeta primers and 13 Jbeta primers went into the PCR. Only in-frame clones appear in the TCRdb table, and some are missing; sequencing was by immunoSEQ multiplex PCR. Of some 110,000 clones listed, around 76% are singletons. Sequencing used PBMCs. The sequence came from a woman aged 55-69 years in good health and CMV-seropositive. The chain joins TRBV30 to TRBJ1-3, with D hard to call. The CDR3 loop is CAWSRNRVSSGNTIYF. The CDR3 DNA is TGTGCCTGGTCCCGTAATCGGGTCAGCTCTGGAAACACCATATATTTT.